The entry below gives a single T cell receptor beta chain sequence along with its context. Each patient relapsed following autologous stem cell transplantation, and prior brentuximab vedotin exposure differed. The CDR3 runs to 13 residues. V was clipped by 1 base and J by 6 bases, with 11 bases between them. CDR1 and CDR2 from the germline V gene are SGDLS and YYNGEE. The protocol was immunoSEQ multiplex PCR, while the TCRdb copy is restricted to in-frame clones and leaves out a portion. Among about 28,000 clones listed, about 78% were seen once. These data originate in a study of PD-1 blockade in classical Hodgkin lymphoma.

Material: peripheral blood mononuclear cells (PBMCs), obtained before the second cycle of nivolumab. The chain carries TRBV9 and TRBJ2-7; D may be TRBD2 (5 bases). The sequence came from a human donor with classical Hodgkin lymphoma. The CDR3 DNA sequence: TGTGCCAGCAGCGTACGACTAAGTGGCGAGCAGTACTTC. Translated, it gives CASSVRLSGEQYF.